This TCR beta chain stems from a study of T cell responses to AZD1222 COVID-19 vaccine. Study results and limitations: After the peak T cell response, and only then, were repertoires sampled. Targeting of unmutated variant regions was reportedly seen in nearly half of spike-specific TCRs. The number of AZD1222 recipients seropositive at baseline was only 5 to 7. Clonal diversity may have been underestimated, and the donors were mostly white British, with more females than males.

Concerning this clone itself: Its antigen is as yet unknown.

Germline V gives CDR1 SEHNR, CDR2 FQNEAQ (reference sequence). The CDR3 is 15 residues long. Between the trimmed V and J ends, which lost 2 bases and 6 bases, there was a span of 17 bases. The table came from immunoSEQ multiplex PCR; TCRdb's copy has only in-frame clones and leaves some out. Of 180,000 or so clones in the sample, 85% to 90% were seen once. The rearrangement links TRBV7-9 to TRBJ2-7; weak D call: TRBD1 (6 bases). This sequence originates from an adult who received the AZD1222 COVID-19 vaccine. The sequencing used peripheral blood, collected 28 days after the second AZD1222 dose. The CDR3 reads CASSLSTGQMSEQYF. CDR3 nucleotide sequence: TGTGCCAGCAGCTTATCAACGGGACAAATGAGCGAGCAGTACTTC.